This T cell receptor (beta chain) was captured by sequencing in a study of blood T cell repertoires in COVID-19. Looking at the study overall: The cDNA or gDNA used as material had been derived from T cells, B-cell-depleted T cells, or PBMCs.

The table came from immunoSEQ multiplex PCR; TCRdb's copy has only in-frame clones and leaves some out. The data contain 20,000 to 30,000 clones, 92% of them singletons. Per the germline V gene, CDR1 is SGDLS and CDR2 is YYNGEE. This CDR3 contains 18 residues. Trimming pared 0 bases from V and 5 bases from J, leaving 22 bases between. The chain links TRBV9 to TRBJ2-3, with D possibly matching TRBD2 (6 bases). The TCR originated in a man in his 70s with active COVID-19. The sequenced material came from peripheral blood. Here the CDR3 DNA reads TGTGCCAGCAGCGTAGCTACAGTGGGACTGCGGACCCAAGATACGCAGTATTTT. The encoded protein is CASSVATVGLRTQDTQYF.